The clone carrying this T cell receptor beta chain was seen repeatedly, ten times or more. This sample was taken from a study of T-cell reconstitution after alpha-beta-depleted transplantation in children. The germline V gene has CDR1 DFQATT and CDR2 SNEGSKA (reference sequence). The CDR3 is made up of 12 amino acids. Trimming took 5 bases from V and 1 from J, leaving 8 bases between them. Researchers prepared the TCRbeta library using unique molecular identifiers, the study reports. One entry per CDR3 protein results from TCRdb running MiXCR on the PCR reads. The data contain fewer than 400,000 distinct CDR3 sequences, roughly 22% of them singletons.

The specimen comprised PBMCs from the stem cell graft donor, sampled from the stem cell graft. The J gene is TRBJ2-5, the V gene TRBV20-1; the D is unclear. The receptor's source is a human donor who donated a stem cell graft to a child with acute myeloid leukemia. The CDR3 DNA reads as TGCAGTGCTTCAAGGGCCCAAGAGACCCAGTACTTC. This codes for CSASRAQETQYF.